This T cell receptor (beta chain) was sequenced for a study of shared clonotypes between healthy human individuals. General study results and limits: Larger richness was generally estimated for naive than memory subsets.

V lost 0 bases to trimming and J lost 2 bases, with 16 bases between them. This CDR3 comprises 17 residues. CDR1 and CDR2 from the germline V gene are SGDLS and YYNGEE. Note on this clone: The target antigen is unknown.

Adult Caucasians living in Nashville, Tennessee made up all of the donors. The protocol was immunoSEQ multiplex PCR, while the TCRdb copy is restricted to in-frame clones and leaves out a portion. The table lists 1,500,000 or so clones, 98% to 99% of them singletons. The sequenced sample was naive CD4+ T cells sorted from blood. Subset reported: CD45RA+ positively selected. The chain carries TRBV9 and TRBJ2-3, with D perhaps matching TRBD2 (7 bases). The clonotype comes from a man aged 30 to 39 in good health. CDR3 bases: TGTGCCAGCAGCGTAGAATGGGGGGGCAGACCCACAGATACGCAGTATTTT. Amino acid sequence: CASSVEWGGRPTDTQYF.